This paragraph covers one TCR beta chain sequence. What antigen it recognizes has not been identified. Base-call qualities are not available, and no considerably larger clone is one nucleotide away. The entry originates in a study of control samples from healthy donors and cancer patients (dated by TCRdb to 2018 to 2021). Libraries were prepared through the immunoSEQ multiplex PCR assay. In TCRdb, the immuneACCESS table is reduced to in-frame sequences with V and J assigned. These tables do not hold every clone; where another copy was compared, an unresolved V gene accounts for under half, and the others remain unexplained. Within this sample are 77,000 or so clones, with roughly 91% of them counted one time only. The top ten clonotypes cover 15% to 18% of the sample. V is cut by 1 base and J by 0 bases, and the space between the germline ends is 4 bases. The CDR3 contains 13 residues, cysteine and phenylalanine counted. Only the CDR3 region is kept as DNA, spanning 39 bases read in frame from base 1. The germline V gene yields SQVTM for CDR1 and ANQGSEA for CDR2.

This TCR derives from a man aged 25-40 years in good health. Sequencing was carried out using blood. The chain links TRBV29-1 with TRBJ2-4; the D gene is not confidently resolved. The CDR3 reads CSVEGLAKNIQYF. The sequenced DNA: TGCAGCGTTGAAGGACTAGCCAAAAACATTCAGTACTTC.